The TCR beta chain under discussion was sequenced for a study of T cell responses to AZD1222 COVID-19 vaccine. Turning to this clone: Its antigen is not identified.

The data were produced by immunoSEQ multiplex PCR, yet TCRdb's version contains in-frame clones alone and is incomplete. The sample contains approximately 130,000 clones, 93% of which appear only once. CDR1 and CDR2 from the germline V gene are SGDLS and YYNGEE. V shed 3 bases, J shed 2 bases, and the junction held 4 bases outside the gene matches. This CDR3 has 15 amino acids. General study results and limits: Only a handful of AZD1222 recipients tested seropositive at baseline. White British ancestry dominated among donors, who included more females, and clonal diversity was possibly underestimated.

J is TRBJ1-3 and V is TRBV9, with 8 bases fitting TRBD1. Sequencing was performed on peripheral blood, taken on day 0 of AZD1222 vaccination. The clonotype originates from an adult in good health. CDR3: CASSAQDRAGNTIYF. CDR3 nucleotide sequence: TGTGCCAGCAGCGCTCAGGACAGGGCTGGAAACACCATATATTTT.